This T cell receptor (beta chain) was sequenced for a study of T cell repertoires in ileal Crohn's disease. Whole-study context: Median disease duration was 7.9 years; around 35% smoked at surgery. Study-wide results and caveats: Clonal expansions were more frequent in active smokers than non-smokers at surgery. High-frequency clones were more common in sorted CD8 than CD4 cells.

For this clone: What it binds is unknown.

Assay: immunoSEQ multiplex PCR; the TCRdb copy retains only in-frame clones and omits some. The data contain 9,500 to 15,000 clones, roughly 79% of them singletons. Trimming stripped 6 bases from V and 5 bases from J, with 16 bases between. This CDR3 is built from 14 residues. Germline values: CDR1 KGHSH, CDR2 LQKENI. Eligibility required adulthood, ileal or ileocolonic Crohn's disease and indicated ileocolonic resection. The J gene is TRBJ2-5, the V gene TRBV18; the D gene is possibly TRBD2 (5 bases). Input material: ileal tissue. The source of this sequence is an adult with Crohn's disease. The chain's CDR3 is CASSPSRTGETQYF. In DNA, the CDR3 is TGTGCCAGCTCGCCATCAAGGACGGGGGAGACCCAGTACTTC.